What follows is one TCR beta chain and its context. The germline CDR1 and CDR2 sequences are KGHDR and SFDVKD. CDR3 length: 16 amino acids. The trim removed 6 bases at V and 5 bases at J, leaving 12 bases unmatched. Authors' data handling: The authors estimated nucleated cell counts from reference gene primer amplification. The data were produced by immunoSEQ multiplex PCR, yet TCRdb's version contains in-frame clones alone and is incomplete. From that table come the V and J calls and clone size; the DNA was used to work out D and trimming. The repertoire holds a few hundred thousand clones, with around 87% as singletons. This specimen belongs to a study of blood T cell repertoires in COVID-19. Study summary: The recovered donors of Cohort 3 showed two negative PCRs, clearance, or symptom resolution.

V is TRBV24-1 and J is TRBJ2-1; 7 bases line up with TRBD2. The clonotype comes from a man aged 35-49 years in a cohort exposed to, infected with or recovered from COVID-19 (not recorded which). The sequencing sample was made of PBMCs or T cells enriched from blood (not recorded which). This CDR3 reads CATSTGTTTEDNEQFF. The CDR3 DNA reads as TGTGCCACCAGTACCGGGACTACTACGGAGGACAATGAGCAGTTCTTC.